This T cell receptor (beta chain) was sequenced in a study of blood T cells in healthy people across ages. This clonotype was seen ten or more times. J was trimmed by 5 bases and V by 4 bases; bases with no gene match: 17. Looked up from germline, CDR1 is SQVTM and CDR2 is ANQGSEA. The CDR3 consists of 18 residues. For the second PCR, which ran for roughly 6 to 12 cycles, a sample-barcoded 5' primer and a J-beta primer mix were used. One entry per CDR3 protein results from TCRdb running MiXCR on the 5' RACE reads. The sample records hundreds of thousands of distinct CDR3 sequences, 40% to 65% being singletons.

The receptor was isolated from a woman of 80 years or more in good health. The sample consisted of blood. The genes are TRBV29-1 and TRBJ2-5; 12 positions agree with TRBD2. The CDR3 DNA sequence: TGCAGCGTTGGACCCCTTGGACTAGCGGGAATGGGGAGGGAGACCCAGTACTTC. Translation: CSVGPLGLAGMGRETQYF.